A single T cell receptor (beta chain) is shown here with its context. The CDR3 extends over 10 amino acids. The germline gives CDR1 GTSNPN, CDR2 SVGIG (reference sequence). This specimen belongs to a study of blood T cell repertoires in COVID-19. Study-wide background: PBMCs, B-cell-depleted T cells, or T cells were the source of the cDNA or gDNA that made up the material.

TCRdb's copy holds only in-frame clones and misses some; the assay was immunoSEQ multiplex PCR. This sample has some 70,000 clones, with roughly 82% found just once. The sample consisted of peripheral blood. The chain has TRBV30 and TRBJ1-1; D may be TRBD1 (6 bases). The clonotype originates from a woman aged 55-70 years with acute or convalescent COVID-19. CDR3 in amino acids: CATGPPGAFF. The CDR3 bases are TGTGCTACAGGGCCCCCCGGGGCTTTCTTT. Looking up the rest from reference TRBV30 and TRBJ1-1 gives the full variable domain: SQTIHQWPATLVQPVGSPLSLECTVEGTSNPNLYWYRQAAGRGLQLLFYSVGIGQISSEVPQNLSASRPQDRQFILSSKKLLLSDSGFYLCATGPPGAFFGQGTRLTVV.